Described below is a single T cell receptor (beta chain) sequence and its context. Its matching antigen is unknown. These data belong to a study of cytomegalovirus exposure and HLA in healthy donors. The overall study: A preliminary data release comprised around 85 million unique TCRs obtained from HLA-typed donors.

The PCR employed 60 Vbeta primers together with 13 Jbeta primers. The data were produced by immunoSEQ multiplex PCR, yet TCRdb's version contains in-frame clones alone and is incomplete. This table holds approximately 74,000 clones, roughly 80% found once. Study-wide results and caveats: The only immune exposure information that was available was CMV serostatus. A later analysis linked a missense variant in DCLRE1C to the trimming of TCR beta V and J genes. In an earlier analysis, about 87% or about 30%: the productive usage of most TCR beta V segments.

The germline V and J ends were trimmed by 5 bases and 7 bases, with 18 bases remaining between them. Germline values: CDR1 SGHKS, CDR2 YYEKEE (reference sequence). This CDR3 is 14 amino acids long. This clonotype originated in a woman in her twenties or thirties in good health and CMV-seronegative. The J gene is TRBJ1-2, the V gene TRBV5-5; D gene uncertain. Sequenced sample: PBMCs. The CDR3 loop is CASSPSQLRGGYTF. The CDR3 DNA reads TGTGCCAGCAGTCCTTCCCAGTTGCGGGGTGGCTACACCTTC.